This T cell receptor beta chain appears in the sequencing data of a study of shared clonotypes between healthy human individuals. General study results and limits: Limited genetic and exposure-history diversity came from having few donors.

As for this clone: The target antigen is unknown.

With unsorted samples, genomic DNA was obtained from about 90 million PBMCs. The length of the CDR3 is 12 residues. Germline CDR1 SQVTM, CDR2 ANQGSEA. V dropped 7 bases and J dropped 3 bases, with 12 bases sitting between them. Only in-frame clones appear in the TCRdb table, and some are missing; sequencing was by immunoSEQ multiplex PCR. The table lists about 560,000 clones, around 78% of them singletons. The V gene is TRBV29-1, the J gene TRBJ1-2; D is unresolved. The sample was PBMCs. The receptor's source is a woman between 40 and 50 years old in good health. Some clones in this sample may be carry-over from other donors' samples. The CDR3 DNA reads TGCAGCGGGCGGGGTCCGGACTATGGCTACACCTTC. Translation: CSGRGPDYGYTF.